This passage covers 20 T cell receptor beta chains from one sample sequenced in a study of shared clonotypes between healthy human individuals. This table comes from immunoSEQ multiplex PCR, and its TCRdb copy is limited to in-frame clones, with some not included. The data show about 1.1 million clones, approximately 77% seen once. Sequencing was performed on memory CD4+ T cells from PBMCs. Documented subset: CD45RA-negative fraction. These receptors all come from a young man in good health. Some clones in this sample may be carry-over from other donors' samples.

V and J are TRBV6-5 and TRBJ1-4; the D gene is possibly TRBD1 (6 bases). The CDR3 has 15 residues. CDR1 and CDR2 (germline): MNHEY, SVGAGI. Trimming stripped 6 bases from V and 8 bases from J, with 19 bases between. CDR3 in amino acids: CASRAPGDRSEKLFF. In nucleotides, the CDR3 is TGTGCCAGCAGAGCCCCAGGGGATCGATCGGAAAAACTGTTTTTT.

The chain links TRBV7-8 to TRBJ2-3, with 10 bases lining up with TRBD2. J gave up 6 bases and V 4 bases, and 4 bases lay outside the gene matches. CDR1 and CDR2 from the germline V gene are SGHVS and FQNEAQ. This CDR3 has 14 amino acids. CDR3 loop: CASSSLAGVDTQYF. CDR3 DNA sequence: TGTGCCAGCAGCTCTCTAGCGGGAGTGGATACGCAGTATTTT.

In this sample, this clone turned up a few times. The chain is built from TRBV27 and TRBJ1-5; D is perhaps TRBD1 (6 bases). V dropped 5 bases and J dropped 2 bases, with 10 bases sitting between them. This CDR3 is built from 14 residues. CDR1 and CDR2 (germline): MNHEY, SMNVEV (reference sequence). CDR3 in DNA: TGTGCCAGCAGTCCCCGGACAGGCAATCAGCCCCAGCATTTT. Residues: CASSPRTGNQPQHF.

The chain joins TRBV12-2 to TRBJ1-5. TRBV12-2 is a documented pseudogene. The CDR3 has 18 amino acids. The CDR3 here is CASRLGGTVINSNQPQHF. The CDR3, as DNA: TGTGCAAGTCGCTTAGGAGGGACGGTGATTAATAGCAATCAGCCCCAGCATTTT.

The V and J genes are TRBV9 and TRBJ2-3; D is possibly TRBD2 (6 bases). CDR1 is SGDLS, CDR2 YYNGEE, per germline. The CDR3 consists of 13 residues. V lost 3 bases, J lost 5 bases, and 10 bases lay in between. The CDR3 nucleotides are TGTGCCAGCAGCGACCGAGCGGGAGATACGCAGTATTTT. Translated: CASSDRAGDTQYF.

As concerns this clone: A much larger clone lies one base from this, so it may be a read error. The same CDR3 is also encoded by other DNA sequences in this sample. The chain uses TRBV7-9 and TRBJ2-7; D perhaps matches TRBD1 (5 bases). Germline V gives CDR1 SEHNR, CDR2 FQNEAQ (reference sequence). V was trimmed by 2 bases and J by 3 bases, leaving 5 bases between them. CDR3 size: 12 residues. The CDR3 is CASSLQGYEQYF. CDR3 sequence (DNA): TGTGCCAGCAGCTTACAGGGCTACGAGCAGTACTTC. The full variable domain, its missing parts supplied by reference TRBV7-9 and TRBJ2-7, is DTGVSQNPRHKITKRGQNVTFRCDPISEHNRLYWYRQTLGQGPEFLTYFQNEAQLEKSRLLSDRFSAERPKGSFSTLEIQRTEQGDSAMYLCASSLQGYEQYFGPGTRLTVT.

Regarding this clone: A much larger clone differs by one base, so this may be a read error. The CDR3 sequence is CASRPSGANVLTF. CDR3 in DNA: TGTGCCAGCAGACCGTCTGGGGCCAACGTCCTGACTTTC. This rearrangement joins TRBV27 to TRBJ2-6; D unresolved. CDR3 length: 13 amino acids. Germline V lookup: CDR1 MNHEY, CDR2 SMNVEV (reference sequence). V gave up 6 bases and J gave up 1 base, with 4 bases separating them.

A word on this clone: Other nucleotide sequences from this sample produce the same CDR3. V gene TRBV6-5 combines with J gene TRBJ1-1; a possible D gene is TRBD1 (6 bases). Trimming left V 4 bases short and J 1 base short, with 10 bases between. The CDR3 extends over 14 amino acids. Germline lookup yields CDR1 MNHEY and CDR2 SVGAGI. The CDR3 DNA sequence: TGTGCCAGCAGTTCACAGACAGGGAACACTGAAGCTTTCTTT. This sequence encodes CASSSQTGNTEAFF.

The gene calls are TRBV5-4 and TRBJ2-1; 9 positions agree with TRBD2. The CDR3 totals 14 residues. The V and J ends lost 5 bases and 6 bases, in that order; junction bases with no gene match: 6. Germline CDR1 and CDR2: SGHNT and YYREEE (reference sequence). The CDR3 DNA reads TGTGCCAGCAGTCTTGATAGCGGGAGCAATGAGCAGTTCTTC. It is translated as CASSLDSGSNEQFF.

The genes are TRBV29-1 and TRBJ2-5, with a possible D match to TRBD2 (6 bases). Germline assignment: CDR1 SQVTM and CDR2 ANQGSEA. This CDR3 has 13 amino acids. Trimming left V 8 bases short and J 5 bases short, with 18 bases between. Here the CDR3 reads CSHTEGLGETQYF. In DNA, the CDR3 is TGCAGCCACACCGAGGGACTGGGGGAGACCCAGTACTTC.

The chain links TRBV29-1 to TRBJ2-4, with D tentatively TRBD1 or TRBD2 (5 bases each). The ends were cut back, 4 bases at V and 7 bases at J, with 8 bases in the middle. The germline gives CDR1 SQVTM, CDR2 ANQGSEA. CDR3 length: 11 residues. For the CDR3, the DNA is TGCAGCGTTGCCAGGGAGAACATTCAGTACTTC. It codes for CSVARENIQYF.

In regard to this clone: The same CDR3 can be traced to other DNA sequences in this sample. This chain joins TRBV7-3 and TRBJ2-5, with D maybe TRBD2 (5 bases). This CDR3 is built from 14 residues. Germline CDR1 is SGHTA and CDR2 is FQGTGA. Trimming stripped 5 bases from V and 4 bases from J, with 14 bases between. The CDR3 region has the DNA TGTGCCAGCAGCCTGAACGGGGTAGGAGAGACCCAGTACTTC. Its translation is CASSLNGVGETQYF.

This sequence joins TRBV27 and TRBJ2-7; D may be TRBD2 (6 bases). Germline values: CDR1 MNHEY, CDR2 SMNVEV (reference sequence). This CDR3 spans 16 amino acids. The V gene lost 4 bases and the J gene lost 4 bases, with 20 bases spanning the gap. The CDR3 sequence: CASSWGEPGLGYEQYF. The CDR3 nucleotides read TGTGCCAGCAGTTGGGGCGAGCCGGGACTGGGGTACGAGCAGTACTTC.

This clone was picked up a small number of times. The V call is TRBV7-2, the J call TRBJ2-3; unclear D gene. This CDR3 comprises 15 residues. In germline, CDR1 is SGHTA, CDR2 FQGNSA. The ends were cut back, 0 bases at V and 6 bases at J, with 13 bases in the middle. CDR3 region: CASSLAGPQVDTQYF. The DNA of the CDR3 is TGTGCCAGCAGCTTAGCGGGCCCCCAGGTGGATACGCAGTATTTT.

In regard to this clone: Since a much larger clone is just one base distant, this may be a read error. V and J are TRBV11-3 and TRBJ2-3; no definite D call. The CDR3 runs 13 residues. V was cut by 5 bases and J by 1 base, with 7 bases left in between. CDR1 and CDR2 (germline): SGHNT, YENEEA. This CDR3 reads CASSLKGTDTQYF. CDR3 in DNA: TGTGCCAGCAGCCTAAAGGGCACAGATACGCAGTATTTT.

Note on this clone: Germline is not matched at one junction end, which may reflect a read error. CDR3 nucleotide sequence: TGTGCCAGCAGTCTAGCGGCCCAAAAGGGCTTC. Translated, it gives CASSLAAQKGF. This chain links TRBV2 with TRBJ2-7; 7 bases map to TRBD2. The germline V gene has CDR1 SNHLY and CDR2 FYNNEI. The CDR3 runs to 11 residues.

The chain recombines TRBV28 with TRBJ2-1; TRBD2 aligns across 8 bases. Germline CDR1 and CDR2: MDHEN and SYDVKM. The trim removed 8 bases at V and 4 bases at J, leaving 10 bases unmatched. This CDR3 is built from 15 residues. The CDR3 protein is CASVGRQREYNEQFF. The CDR3 DNA sequence: TGTGCCAGCGTGGGGCGCCAGCGGGAGTACAATGAGCAGTTCTTC.

The chain carries TRBV2 and TRBJ2-7, with TRBD2 matching over 10 bases. Trimming at V came to 7 bases and at J to 7 bases, leaving 13 bases not matched to a gene. CDR1 and CDR2 from the germline V gene are SNHLY and FYNNEI. This CDR3 region has 15 residues. For the CDR3, the DNA is TGTGCCAGCAAAGGGGCTAGCGGGAGTTTGGGGGAGCAGTACTTC. Its protein product is CASKGASGSLGEQYF.

V is TRBV9 and J is TRBJ2-1, with 12 positions matching TRBD2. From germline, CDR1 is SGDLS and CDR2 YYNGEE. After removal of 3 bases from V and 6 bases from J, the junction contained 4 bases not matched to a gene. CDR3 length equals 15 residues. CDR3 bases: TGTGCCAGCAGCGGGGGACTAGCGGGCGTCAATGAGCAGTTCTTC. Protein sequence: CASSGGLAGVNEQFF.

This sequence joins TRBV11-2 and TRBJ2-2; D unresolved. Trimming removed 3 bases from V and 3 bases from J, with 8 bases in between. CDR1 and CDR2 from the germline V gene are SGHAT and FQNNGV. This CDR3 has 14 residues. As DNA, the CDR3 is TGTGCCAGCAGCTTGGGTCGGGACACCGGGGAGCTGTTTTTT. Translated: CASSLGRDTGELFF. The full variable domain, completed using reference TRBV11-2 and TRBJ2-2, is EAGVAQSPRYKIIEKRQSVAFWCNPISGHATLYWYQQILGQGPKLLIQFQNNGVVDDSQLPKDRFSAERLKGVDSTLKIQPAKLEDSAVYLCASSLGRDTGELFFGEGSRLTVL.